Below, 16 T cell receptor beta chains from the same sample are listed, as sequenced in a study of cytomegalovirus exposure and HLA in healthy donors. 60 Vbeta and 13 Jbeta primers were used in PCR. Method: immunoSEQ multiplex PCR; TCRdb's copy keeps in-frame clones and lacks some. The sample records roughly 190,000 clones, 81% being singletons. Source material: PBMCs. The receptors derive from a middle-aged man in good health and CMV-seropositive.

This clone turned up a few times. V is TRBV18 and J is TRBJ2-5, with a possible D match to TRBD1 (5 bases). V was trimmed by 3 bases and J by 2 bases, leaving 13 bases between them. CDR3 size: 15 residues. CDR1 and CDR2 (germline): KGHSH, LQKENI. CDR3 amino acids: CASSPRVGAQETQYF. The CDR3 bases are TGTGCCAGCTCACCCCGTGTTGGGGCGCAAGAGACCCAGTACTTC.

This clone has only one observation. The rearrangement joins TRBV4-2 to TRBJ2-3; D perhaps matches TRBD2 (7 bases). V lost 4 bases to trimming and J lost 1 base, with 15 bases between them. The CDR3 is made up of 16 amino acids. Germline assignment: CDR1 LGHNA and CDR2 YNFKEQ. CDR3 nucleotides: TGTGCCAGCAGCCCTTCAGAGGGGGGGCGCACAGATACGCAGTATTTT. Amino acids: CASSPSEGGRTDTQYF.

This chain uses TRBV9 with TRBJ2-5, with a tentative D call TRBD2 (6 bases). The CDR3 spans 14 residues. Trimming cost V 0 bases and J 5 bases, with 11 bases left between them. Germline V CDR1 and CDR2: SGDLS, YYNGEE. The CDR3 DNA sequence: TGTGCCAGCAGCGTAGCCGTGGGGAGGGAGACCCAGTACTTC. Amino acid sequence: CASSVAVGRETQYF.

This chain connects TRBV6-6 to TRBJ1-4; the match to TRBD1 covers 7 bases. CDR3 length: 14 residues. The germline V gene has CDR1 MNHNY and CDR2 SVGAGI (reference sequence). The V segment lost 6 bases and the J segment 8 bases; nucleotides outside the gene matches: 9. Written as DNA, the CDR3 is TGTGCCAGCAGCCGAACGACAGGGAACGAAAAACTGTTTTTT. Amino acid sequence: CASSRTTGNEKLFF.

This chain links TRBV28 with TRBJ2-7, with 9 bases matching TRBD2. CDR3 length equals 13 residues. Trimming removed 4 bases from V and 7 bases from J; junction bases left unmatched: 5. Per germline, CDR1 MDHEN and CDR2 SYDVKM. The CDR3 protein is CASSSGTSREQYF. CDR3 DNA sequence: TGTGCCAGCAGTTCCGGGACTAGCCGGGAGCAGTACTTC.

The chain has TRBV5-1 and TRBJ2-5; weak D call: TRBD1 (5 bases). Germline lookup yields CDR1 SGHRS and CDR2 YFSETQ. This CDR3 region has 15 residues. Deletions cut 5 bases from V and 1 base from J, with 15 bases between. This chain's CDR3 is CASRKRTTRQETQYF. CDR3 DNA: TGCGCCAGCAGAAAAAGGACAACCCGCCAAGAGACCCAGTACTTC.

In nucleotides, the CDR3 is TGTGCCAGCAGTTTATACCCGACAGACAATGAGCAGTTCTTC. Its protein product is CASSLYPTDNEQFF. The rearrangement links TRBV27 to TRBJ2-1; weak D call: TRBD1 (5 bases). CDR1 MNHEY and CDR2 SMNVEV come from the germline V gene (reference sequence). V dropped 1 base and J dropped 5 bases, with 9 bases sitting between them. This CDR3 contains 14 residues.

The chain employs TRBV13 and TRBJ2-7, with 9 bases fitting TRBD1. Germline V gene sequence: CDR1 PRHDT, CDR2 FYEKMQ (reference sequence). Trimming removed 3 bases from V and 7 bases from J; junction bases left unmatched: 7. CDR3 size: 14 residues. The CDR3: CASSFGTGRREQYF. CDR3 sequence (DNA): TGTGCCAGCAGCTTCGGGACAGGGCGTCGGGAGCAGTACTTC.

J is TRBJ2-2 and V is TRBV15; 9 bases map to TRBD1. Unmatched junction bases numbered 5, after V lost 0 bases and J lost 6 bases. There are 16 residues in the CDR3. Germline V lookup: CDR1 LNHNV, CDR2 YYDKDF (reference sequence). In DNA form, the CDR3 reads TGTGCCACCAGCAGAGATAGGGACAGGGCGTCCGGGGAGCTGTTTTTT. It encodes CATSRDRDRASGELFF. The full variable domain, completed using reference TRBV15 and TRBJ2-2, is DAMVIQNPRYQVTQFGKPVTLSCSQTLNHNVMYWYQQKSSQAPKLLFHYYDKDFNNEADTPDNFQSRRPNTSFCFLDIRSPGLGDTAMYLCATSRDRDRASGELFFGEGSRLTVL.

CDR3 coding DNA: TGTGCCAGCAGCCCTGTGGGGCCCTTTGGGGCCAACGTCCTGACTTTC. The encoded protein is CASSPVGPFGANVLTF. V is TRBV7-9 and J is TRBJ2-6; D possibly corresponds to TRBD1 (5 bases). CDR3 length equals 16 residues. V lost 5 bases and J lost 3, with 14 bases in between. Germline V CDR1 and CDR2: SEHNR, FQNEAQ (reference sequence).

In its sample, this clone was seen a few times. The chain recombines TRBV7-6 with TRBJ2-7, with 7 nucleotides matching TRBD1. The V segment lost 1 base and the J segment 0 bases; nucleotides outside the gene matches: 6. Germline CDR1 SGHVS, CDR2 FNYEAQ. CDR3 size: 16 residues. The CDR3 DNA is TGTGCCAGCAGCTTAGATTATAGGGGGCGCTCCTACGAGCAGTACTTC. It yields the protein CASSLDYRGRSYEQYF. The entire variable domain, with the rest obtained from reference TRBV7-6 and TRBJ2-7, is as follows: GAGVSQSPRYKVTKRGQDVALRCDPISGHVSLYWYRQALGQGPEFLTYFNYEAQQDKSGLPNDRFSAERPEGSISTLTIQRTEQRDSAMYRCASSLDYRGRSYEQYFGPGTRLTVT.

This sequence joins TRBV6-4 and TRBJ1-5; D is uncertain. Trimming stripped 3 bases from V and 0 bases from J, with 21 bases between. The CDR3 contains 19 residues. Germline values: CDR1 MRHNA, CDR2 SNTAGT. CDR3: CASSDLVGEGNSSNQPQHF. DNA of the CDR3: TGTGCCAGCAGTGATCTGGTGGGCGAAGGCAACTCTAGCAATCAGCCCCAGCATTTT.

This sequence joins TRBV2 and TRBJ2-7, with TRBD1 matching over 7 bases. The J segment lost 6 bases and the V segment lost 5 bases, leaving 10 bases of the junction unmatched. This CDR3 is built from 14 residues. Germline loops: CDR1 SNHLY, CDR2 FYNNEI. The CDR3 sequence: CASSTQTGIFEQYF. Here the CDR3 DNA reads TGTGCCAGCAGTACCCAGACAGGGATCTTCGAGCAGTACTTC.

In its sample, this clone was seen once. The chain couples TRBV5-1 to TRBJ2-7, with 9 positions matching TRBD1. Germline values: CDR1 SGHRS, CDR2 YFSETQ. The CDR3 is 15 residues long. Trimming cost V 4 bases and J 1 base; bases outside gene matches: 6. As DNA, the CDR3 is TGCGCCAGCAGCCCAGTCGGGACAGGGTCCTACGAGCAGTACTTC. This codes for CASSPVGTGSYEQYF.

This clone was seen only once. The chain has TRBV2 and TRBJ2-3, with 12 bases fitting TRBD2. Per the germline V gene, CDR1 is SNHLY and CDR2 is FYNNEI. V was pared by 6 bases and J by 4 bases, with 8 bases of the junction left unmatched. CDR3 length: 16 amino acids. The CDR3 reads CASSGPGLAGSDTQYF. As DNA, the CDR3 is TGTGCCAGCAGCGGACCGGGACTAGCGGGTTCAGATACGCAGTATTTT.

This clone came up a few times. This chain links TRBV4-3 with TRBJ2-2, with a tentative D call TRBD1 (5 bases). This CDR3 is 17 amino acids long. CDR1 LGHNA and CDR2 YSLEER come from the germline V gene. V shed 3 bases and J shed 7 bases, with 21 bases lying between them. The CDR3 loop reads CASSHSDSRRRGGELFF. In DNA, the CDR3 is TGCGCCAGCAGCCATTCCGACAGCCGCCGAAGGGGCGGGGAGCTGTTTTTT.